This passage covers 25 T cell receptor beta chains from one sample sequenced in a study of OX40 agonist ivuxolimab in advanced cancers. Repertoires were generated with immunoSEQ multiplex PCR, while TCRdb's copy carries only in-frame clones and drops some. The sample shows tens of thousands of clones, 84% of them seen only once. Sequenced material: CD4+ or CD8+ T cells sorted from blood, taken in a trial of the OX40 agonist ivuxolimab. Receptors originate from an adult with an advanced solid tumor such as melanoma, head and neck, liver or kidney cancer.

The chain is built from TRBV4-3 and TRBJ1-1; 8 bases map to TRBD1. Germline V gene lookup returns CDR1 LGHNA and CDR2 YSLEER. V lost 3 bases, J lost 5 bases, and 8 bases stayed unmatched. CDR3 size: 15 residues. The CDR3 sequence: CASSHQQGVKTEAFF. DNA of the CDR3: TGCGCCAGCAGCCATCAACAGGGGGTCAAGACTGAAGCTTTCTTT.

The chain employs TRBV28 and TRBJ2-1, with D possibly matching TRBD2 (6 bases). The germline V gene encodes CDR1 MDHEN and CDR2 SYDVKM. The CDR3 is 15 residues long. Trimming removed 7 bases at V and 9 bases at J, with 22 bases between. This CDR3 is CASTKAGGGGGEQFF. The CDR3 region has the DNA TGTGCCAGCACAAAAGCGGGTGGGGGAGGAGGTGAGCAGTTCTTC.

This clone appeared a few times. J is TRBJ2-7 and V is TRBV5-6, with 9 bases matching TRBD1. Trimming removed 4 bases from V and 7 bases from J; junction bases left unmatched: 9. The CDR3 length is 14 residues. Germline-derived CDR1 and CDR2 are SGHDT and YYEEEE. CDR3 in amino acids: CASSPRTGVGEQYF. The CDR3 DNA is TGTGCCAGCAGCCCTCGGACAGGGGTGGGTGAGCAGTACTTC.

The chain has TRBV21-1 and TRBJ2-2. TRBV21-1 is deemed a pseudogene. There are 11 residues in the CDR3. The CDR3: CGRPANGELFF. The CDR3 DNA sequence: TGTGGCCGACCGGCGAACGGGGAGCTGTTTTTT.

The J gene is TRBJ1-4, the V gene TRBV28; D unclear. The germline CDR1 and CDR2 sequences are MDHEN and SYDVKM. The CDR3 is 11 residues long. The V and J ends lost 2 bases and 7 bases respectively, with 2 bases between them. For the CDR3, the DNA is TGTGCCAGCAGTTTAGGTGAAAAACTGTTTTTT. Amino acids: CASSLGEKLFF. The full variable domain, with the rest looked up from reference TRBV28 and TRBJ1-4, is DVKVTQSSRYLVKRTGEKVFLECVQDMDHENMFWYRQDPGLGLRLIYFSYDVKMKEKGDIPEGYSVSREKKERFSLILESASTNQTSMYLCASSLGEKLFFGSGTQLSVL.

This clone turned up a few times. The chain is built from TRBV15 and TRBJ2-5, with D hard to call. The CDR3 has 15 residues. V lost 0 bases and J 1 base, leaving 9 bases between the germline ends. Germline CDR1 is LNHNV and CDR2 is YYDKDF (reference sequence). CDR3 loop: CATSREVPGQETQYF. CDR3 sequence (DNA): TGTGCCACCAGCAGAGAGGTCCCAGGCCAAGAGACCCAGTACTTC.

The chain couples TRBV27 to TRBJ1-5, with 9 bases that match TRBD1. V shed 0 bases and J 7 bases; nucleotides not matched to a gene: 1. This CDR3 contains 14 residues. Germline lookup yields CDR1 MNHEY and CDR2 SMNVEV (reference sequence). The CDR3 region is CASSLSDRGQPQHF. CDR3 in DNA: TGTGCCAGCAGTTTATCCGACAGGGGGCAGCCCCAGCATTTT.

This chain links TRBV4-3 with TRBJ2-7, with TRBD1 as a possible D gene (5 bases). V lost 1 base and J 2 bases, leaving 15 bases between the germline ends. CDR1 and CDR2 from the germline V gene are LGHNA and YSLEER. The CDR3 spans 16 residues. CDR3 region: CASSQGWSGWPYEQYF. CDR3 DNA sequence: TGCGCCAGCAGCCAAGGTTGGTCAGGGTGGCCCTACGAGCAGTACTTC.

The rearrangement uses TRBV28 and TRBJ2-2; TRBD1 or TRBD2 may be the D gene (5 bases each). V was clipped by 5 bases and J by 13 bases, with 17 bases between them. CDR1 and CDR2 (germline): MDHEN, SYDVKM. The CDR3 has 13 amino acids. CDR3: CASSAWDPRRLFF. In nucleotides, the CDR3 is TGTGCCAGCAGTGCGTGGGACCCGAGGCGGCTGTTTTTT. Based on the CDR3 plus reference TRBV28 and TRBJ2-2, the full variable domain is DVKVTQSSRYLVKRTGEKVFLECVQDMDHENMFWYRQDPGLGLRLIYFSYDVKMKEKGDIPEGYSVSREKKERFSLILESASTNQTSMYLCASSAWDPRRLFFGEGSRLTVL.

The chain is built from TRBV18 and TRBJ1-1, with D possibly matching TRBD1 (5 bases). The CDR3 is 13 residues long. V was pared by 3 bases and J by 3 bases, with 8 bases between. The V gene's germline CDR1 is KGHSH and CDR2 LQKENI. CDR3 protein: CASSPVGDTEAFF. CDR3 DNA sequence: TGTGCCAGCTCACCCGTAGGGGACACTGAAGCTTTCTTT.

V gene TRBV6-5 combines with J gene TRBJ2-2; D possibly matches TRBD1 or TRBD2 (7 bases each). The V gene's germline CDR1 is MNHEY and CDR2 SVGAGI. This CDR3 region has 15 residues. V gave up 0 bases and J gave up 7 bases, with 12 bases separating them. In DNA, the CDR3 is TGTGCCAGCAGTTACTCCCCAGGGGGGGTCGGGGAGCTGTTTTTT. Residues: CASSYSPGGVGELFF.

This chain uses TRBV7-6 with TRBJ2-1, with 7 nucleotides matching TRBD1. After removal of 11 bases from V and 2 bases from J, the junction contained 12 bases not matched to a gene. The germline CDR1 and CDR2 sequences are SGHVS and FNYEAQ. CDR3 size: 15 residues. The CDR3 DNA reads as TGTGCCTATTACGCCGACAGGGTAACCTACAATGAGCAGTTCTTC. It yields the protein CAYYADRVTYNEQFF.

The chain recombines TRBV7-2 with TRBJ1-1, with D unresolved. Trimming pared 2 bases from V and 4 bases from J, leaving 11 bases between. In germline, CDR1 is SGHTA, CDR2 FQGNSA. The CDR3 covers 14 residues. The CDR3 bases are TGTGCCAGCAGCTTAATGCATAAGGTCACTGAAGCTTTCTTT. Translating it yields CASSLMHKVTEAFF. The whole variable domain, filled in from reference TRBV7-2 and TRBJ1-1, reads GAGVSQSPSNKVTEKGKDVELRCDPISGHTALYWYRQSLGQGLEFLIYFQGNSAPDKSGLPSDRFSAERTGGSVSTLTIQRTQQEDSAVYLCASSLMHKVTEAFFGQGTRLTVV.

The chain has TRBV7-2 and TRBJ2-1; TRBD1 aligns across 8 bases. The CDR3 has 16 residues. The ends lost 1 base at V and 3 bases at J; junction bases unmatched: 5. Germline CDR1 reads SGHTA; CDR2 reads FQGNSA. The CDR3 protein is CASSLVTGANYNEQFF. The CDR3 DNA sequence: TGTGCCAGCAGCTTAGTGACAGGGGCGAACTACAATGAGCAGTTCTTC.

The rearrangement joins TRBV5-1 to TRBJ2-3; D is possibly TRBD2 (6 bases). The germline gives CDR1 SGHRS, CDR2 YFSETQ. The CDR3 is 14 amino acids. V lost 4 bases and J 6 bases, leaving 15 bases between the germline ends. CDR3 amino acids: CASSPGLGVDTQYF. CDR3 DNA: TGCGCCAGCAGCCCGGGACTGGGTGTGGATACGCAGTATTTT.

This chain uses TRBV28 with TRBJ1-2, with D unclear. The CDR3 has 14 residues. Germline V gives CDR1 MDHEN, CDR2 SYDVKM. Trimming cost V 3 bases and J 1 base, with 9 bases left between them. The CDR3 is CASSFLENNYGYTF. CDR3 DNA sequence: TGTGCCAGCAGTTTTTTAGAAAATAACTATGGCTACACCTTC.

This clone was observed a single time. In nucleotides, the CDR3 is TGCAGCGTAGCCCTAGCGGGAGGACTCTACGAGCAGTACTTC. Its translation is CSVALAGGLYEQYF. The rearrangement joins TRBV29-1 to TRBJ2-7; 11 bases line up with TRBD2. Unmatched junction bases numbered 7, after V lost 6 bases and J lost 3 bases. Germline lookup yields CDR1 SQVTM and CDR2 ANQGSEA. This CDR3 region has 14 residues.

The J gene is TRBJ2-7, the V gene TRBV7-2, with D maybe TRBD2 (5 bases). The CDR3 covers 12 residues. Looked up from germline, CDR1 is SGHTA and CDR2 is FQGNSA. The V and J ends lost 6 bases and 5 bases respectively, with 11 bases between them. The CDR3 is CASRKSGNEQYF. The CDR3 DNA reads as TGTGCCAGCAGGAAGTCGGGGAACGAGCAGTACTTC.

The chain combines TRBV28 with TRBJ2-5, with D perhaps given as TRBD1 or TRBD2 (5 bases each). This CDR3 spans 15 amino acids. Trimming took off 11 bases at V and 1 base at J, with 20 bases between the two ends. Per germline, CDR1 MDHEN and CDR2 SYDVKM. CDR3 loop: CAVQGAHIRQETQYF. In nucleotides, the CDR3 is TGTGCCGTTCAGGGAGCCCACATCCGCCAAGAGACCCAGTACTTC.

The chain has TRBV5-6 and TRBJ2-2, with 10 nucleotides matching TRBD2. Germline CDR1 and CDR2: SGHDT and YYEEEE. The CDR3 runs 15 residues. The V and J ends lost 4 bases and 4 bases, in that order; junction bases with no gene match: 4. The chain's CDR3 is CASSILAGSTGELFF. The CDR3 nucleotides read TGTGCCAGCAGCATACTAGCGGGGAGCACCGGGGAGCTGTTTTTT. Full variable domain (rest looked up from reference TRBV5-6 and TRBJ2-2): DAGVTQSPTHLIKTRGQQVTLRCSPKSGHDTVSWYQQALGQGPQFIFQYYEEEERQRGNFPDRFSGHQFPNYSSELNVNALLLGDSALYLCASSILAGSTGELFFGEGSRLTVL.

V and J are TRBV7-9 and TRBJ2-5, with D perhaps matching TRBD1 or TRBD2 (5 bases each). CDR1 and CDR2 (germline): SEHNR, FQNEAQ (reference sequence). With 5 bases removed from V and 1 base from J, the gap between germline ends came to 11 bases. This CDR3 is 14 amino acids long. CDR3 region: CASSRDHFQETQYF. In nucleotides, the CDR3 is TGTGCCAGCAGCCGGGACCACTTCCAAGAGACCCAGTACTTC.

This chain links TRBV6-6 with TRBJ1-1; D gene uncertain. V shed 7 bases and J shed 4 bases, with 7 bases lying between them. The germline gives CDR1 MNHNY, CDR2 SVGAGI (reference sequence). The CDR3 has 11 amino acids. The CDR3 reads CASNLGTEAFF. The CDR3 DNA sequence: TGTGCCAGCAATTTAGGCACTGAAGCTTTCTTT.

This rearrangement joins TRBV7-2 to TRBJ1-5; tentatively, D is TRBD1 (5 bases). The CDR3 sequence is 15 residues long. CDR1 is SGHTA and CDR2 is FQGNSA in the germline V gene. V shed 5 bases and J shed 9 bases, with 20 bases lying between them. The CDR3 here is CASSAVGAYSGPQHF. Here the CDR3 DNA reads TGTGCCAGCAGCGCCGTCGGGGCGTACTCCGGGCCCCAGCATTTT.

The rearrangement uses TRBV15 and TRBJ2-3, with 10 bases matching TRBD2. Per the germline V gene, CDR1 is LNHNV and CDR2 is YYDKDF (reference sequence). The CDR3 loop spans 15 amino acids. J gave up 7 bases and V 7 bases, and 11 bases lay outside the gene matches. Here the CDR3 reads CATTPLGAGGNTQYF. CDR3 coding DNA: TGTGCCACCACCCCCCTGGGAGCGGGAGGGAATACGCAGTATTTT.

This sequence joins TRBV6-5 and TRBJ2-3; D is ambiguous. CDR1 is MNHEY and CDR2 is SVGAGI in the germline V gene. Trimming pared 5 bases from V and 0 bases from J, leaving 0 bases between. This CDR3 contains 11 residues. CDR3 nucleotide sequence: TGTGCCAGCAGTAGCACAGATACGCAGTATTTT. Translated: CASSSTDTQYF.